The clone carrying this T cell receptor beta chain was observed many times. Preparing the TCRbeta library involved the use of unique molecular identifiers. TCRdb fed the PCR reads into MiXCR, producing one record per CDR3 protein. The top ten hold roughly 31% of the sample, which has about 980,000 distinct CDR3 sequences, about 30% seen once. Germline values: CDR1 ENHRY, CDR2 SYGVKD. The CDR3 consists of 15 residues. The junction had 7 bases not matched to a gene; V was cut back by 10 bases and J by 1 base. The sample belongs to a study of T-cell reconstitution after alpha-beta-depleted transplantation in children.

The clonotype originates from a boy in the first two years of life who had a stem cell transplant for SCID, so the T cells may come from the graft donor. V gene TRBV10-3 combines with J gene TRBJ2-2, with 9 bases identical to TRBD1. Sequenced material: PBMCs, mostly from graft donor cells, taken 360 days after TCRalphabeta/CD19-depleted stem cell transplant. CDR3 protein: CATRYRGQNTGELFF. The CDR3 bases are TGTGCCACGAGATACAGGGGGCAGAACACCGGGGAGCTGTTTTTT.